Following are 9 T cell receptor beta chains from one sample sequenced in a study of T cell changes during pregnancy in multiple sclerosis. Using immunoSEQ multiplex PCR, the repertoire was profiled, and TCRdb retains in-frame clones only, with some absent. This sample has just under 70,000 clones, with 75% to 95% found just once. The sample was peripheral blood, taken in the second trimester of pregnancy. These receptors were collected from a female donor with multiple sclerosis, enrolled in a pregnancy study.

This clone was found once. This chain links TRBV27 with TRBJ2-7; 7 bases fit TRBD1. Losses at the gene ends were 1 base for V and 2 bases for J; bases not matched to a gene: 5. The CDR3 length is 15 residues. Germline loops: CDR1 MNHEY, CDR2 SMNVEV (reference sequence). CDR3 loop: CASSLLGQQTYEQYF. The DNA for the CDR3 is TGTGCCAGCAGTTTATTGGGACAGCAAACCTACGAGCAGTACTTC.

This chain links TRBV29-1 with TRBJ1-1; 8 bases fit TRBD1. The CDR3 runs to 15 residues. Germline trimming cut 5 bases from V and 1 base from J; bases unmatched to any gene: 9. Per germline, CDR1 SQVTM and CDR2 ANQGSEA. CDR3 bases: TGCAGCGTTCATGAGACAGGGGCTTGGAACACTGAAGCTTTCTTT. Its protein product is CSVHETGAWNTEAFF.

The chain recombines TRBV14 with TRBJ2-3, with 9 bases identical to TRBD2. The length of the CDR3 is 16 residues. Germline V lookup: CDR1 SGHDN, CDR2 FVKESK. J gave up 2 bases and V 0 bases, and 3 bases lay outside the gene matches. The CDR3: CASSQEPSGVTDTQYF. The CDR3 DNA follows: TGTGCCAGCAGCCAAGAGCCTAGCGGGGTCACAGATACGCAGTATTTT.

This clone was seen once. J is TRBJ2-5 and V is TRBV2; 8 bases are shared with TRBD2. CDR1 and CDR2 (germline): SNHLY, FYNNEI. This CDR3 has 16 residues. The V segment lost 7 bases and the J segment 2 bases; nucleotides outside the gene matches: 12. In DNA, the CDR3 is TGTGCCAGCAACCTCCAAGCGGGGGCTCGTCAAGAGACCCAGTACTTC. It codes for CASNLQAGARQETQYF.

The J gene is TRBJ2-3, the V gene TRBV9; D perhaps matches TRBD2 (5 bases). The germline V and J ends were trimmed by 4 bases and 1 base, with 10 bases remaining between them. The CDR3 runs 14 residues. Germline CDR1 SGDLS, CDR2 YYNGEE. The CDR3 DNA reads TGTGCCAGCAGCAGACTACCGGGCACAGATACGCAGTATTTT. This codes for CASSRLPGTDTQYF.

J is TRBJ1-4 and V is TRBV7-2; TRBD1 might be the D (6 bases). This CDR3 has 14 residues. Germline CDR1 reads SGHTA; CDR2 reads FQGNSA. Deletions cut 5 bases from V and 6 bases from J, with 13 bases between. CDR3 sequence reads: CASSLGTMDEKLFF. For the CDR3, the DNA is TGTGCCAGCAGCCTCGGGACAATGGATGAAAAACTGTTTTTT.

The chain links TRBV5-6 to TRBJ1-2; 7 bases are a match to TRBD1. CDR3 length: 13 amino acids. Germline CDR1 reads SGHDT; CDR2 reads YYEEEE. With 2 bases clipped from V and 8 bases from J, the junction kept 6 bases outside the gene matches. The CDR3 sequence: CASSFPRTGGYTF. The CDR3 DNA reads TGTGCCAGCAGCTTCCCCAGGACAGGCGGCTACACCTTC.

CDR3 protein: CASSEYLTGSTEAFF. As DNA, the CDR3 is TGTGCCAGCAGTGAATACCTGACAGGGAGCACTGAAGCTTTCTTT. This chain links TRBV2 with TRBJ1-1; 7 nucleotides align to TRBD1. Trimming at V came to 2 bases and at J to 4 bases, leaving 7 bases not matched to a gene. Germline CDR1 is SNHLY and CDR2 is FYNNEI. The CDR3 is made up of 15 amino acids.

The V and J genes are TRBV7-9 and TRBJ1-5; 7 bases line up with TRBD1. The CDR3 contains 15 residues. The germline V gene encodes CDR1 SEHNR and CDR2 FQNEAQ (reference sequence). Losses at the gene ends were 7 bases for V and 5 bases for J; bases not matched to a gene: 11. The CDR3 is CASTPETGPHQPQHF. CDR3 DNA sequence: TGTGCCAGCACCCCCGAGACAGGGCCGCATCAGCCCCAGCATTTT. The full variable domain, rest sourced from reference TRBV7-9 and TRBJ1-5, is DTGVSQNPRHKITKRGQNVTFRCDPISEHNRLYWYRQTLGQGPEFLTYFQNEAQLEKSRLLSDRFSAERPKGSFSTLEIQRTEQGDSAMYLCASTPETGPHQPQHFGDGTRLSIL.